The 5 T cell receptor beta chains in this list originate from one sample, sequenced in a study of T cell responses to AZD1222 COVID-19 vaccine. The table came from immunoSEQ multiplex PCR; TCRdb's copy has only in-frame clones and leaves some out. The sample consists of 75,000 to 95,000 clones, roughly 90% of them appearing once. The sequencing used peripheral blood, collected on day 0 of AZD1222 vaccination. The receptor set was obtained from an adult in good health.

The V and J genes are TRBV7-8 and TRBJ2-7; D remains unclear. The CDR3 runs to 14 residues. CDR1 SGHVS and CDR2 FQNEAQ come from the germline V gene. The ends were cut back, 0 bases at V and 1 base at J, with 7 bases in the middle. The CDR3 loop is CASSLAFVSYEQYF. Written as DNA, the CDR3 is TGTGCCAGCAGCTTAGCTTTCGTGTCCTACGAGCAGTACTTC.

CDR3 residues: CASSQDRGLYEQYF. CDR3 DNA: TGTGCCAGCAGCCAGGACAGGGGGCTCTACGAGCAGTACTTC. J is TRBJ2-7 and V is TRBV5-8, with TRBD1 identical over 11 bases. This CDR3 has 14 amino acids. V was pared by 4 bases and J by 3 bases, with 3 bases of the junction left unmatched. Germline assignment: CDR1 SGHTS and CDR2 YDEGEE.

CDR3 protein: CASSQDYNQPQHF. The CDR3 region has the DNA TGTGCCAGCAGCCAAGACTATAATCAGCCCCAGCATTTT. The chain has TRBV3-1 (or the pseudogene TRBV3-2) and TRBJ1-5; D is ambiguous. The CDR3 runs 13 residues. V lost 0 bases and J 4 bases, leaving 4 bases between the germline ends. CDR1 LGHDT and CDR2 YNNKEL come from the germline V gene (reference sequence).

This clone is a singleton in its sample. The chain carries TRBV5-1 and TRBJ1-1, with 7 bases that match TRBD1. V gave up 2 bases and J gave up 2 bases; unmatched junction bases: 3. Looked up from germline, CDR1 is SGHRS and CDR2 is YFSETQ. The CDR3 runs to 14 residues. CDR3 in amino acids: CASSFWDRNTEAFF. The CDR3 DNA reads TGCGCCAGCAGCTTCTGGGACAGAAACACTGAAGCTTTCTTT.

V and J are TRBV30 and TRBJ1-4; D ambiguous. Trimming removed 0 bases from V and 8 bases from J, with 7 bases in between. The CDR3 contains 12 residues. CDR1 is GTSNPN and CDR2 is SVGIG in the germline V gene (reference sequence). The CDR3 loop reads CAWSVSQEKLFF. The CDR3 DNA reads TGTGCCTGGAGTGTTAGTCAGGAAAAACTGTTTTTT.